This T cell receptor beta chain was sequenced for a study of T cells in localized non-small cell lung cancer. This CDR3 region has 14 residues. The germline V and J ends were trimmed by 0 bases and 2 bases, with 7 bases remaining between them. Looked up from germline, CDR1 is SGHDT and CDR2 is YYEEEE. TCRdb keeps only in-frame clones here, not all; method: immunoSEQ multiplex PCR. Of around 26,000 clones listed, 75% to 95% are singletons. The study's findings and limits: A single tumor region was sequenced, leaving heterogeneity possible. Uninvolved adjacent lung showed the highest T cell clonality, exceeding tumor.

On this clone itself: Its antigen is currently unknown.

The rearrangement joins TRBV5-6 to TRBJ2-3; D is ambiguous. The sequence was obtained from a female donor aged 60 or older with stage II squamous cell lung carcinoma. Sequencing was performed on peripheral blood, taken before any cancer treatment. This CDR3 reads CASSLVRTTDTQYF. The CDR3 bases are TGTGCCAGCAGCTTGGTCCGGACCACAGATACGCAGTATTTT.